This section outlines one T cell receptor beta chain sequence together with its context. The antigen remains undetermined. One end of the junction is discordant with germline, which a read error may explain. The sample comes from a study of post-analysis software for immune sequencing data. Study-wide results and caveats: Controls had significantly higher normalized Chao1 diversity than multiple sclerosis patients. Five TRBV segments, including TRBV5-6, TRBV5-1 and TRBV20-1, were more frequent in patients than controls.

This CDR3 spans 15 amino acids. Unique molecular identifiers were present in the TCR beta cDNA libraries. The authors obtained 540,000 or so cDNA molecules from roughly 1.1 to 9.2 million T cells. TCRdb reprocessed the PCR reads with MiXCR, giving one entry per CDR3 protein. Of approximately 730,000 distinct CDR3 sequences in the sample, 25% to 30% were seen once. The receptor was isolated from a girl aged 5-17 years with multiple sclerosis. Material for sequencing was blood. V and J are TRBV12-3 or TRBV12-4 and TRBJ2-3; TRBD1 agrees at 8 bases. The CDR3 loop reads CTSSQTGEYADTQYF. The CDR3 DNA is TGTACCAGCAGCCAGACAGGGGAATACGCAGATACGCAGTATTTT.